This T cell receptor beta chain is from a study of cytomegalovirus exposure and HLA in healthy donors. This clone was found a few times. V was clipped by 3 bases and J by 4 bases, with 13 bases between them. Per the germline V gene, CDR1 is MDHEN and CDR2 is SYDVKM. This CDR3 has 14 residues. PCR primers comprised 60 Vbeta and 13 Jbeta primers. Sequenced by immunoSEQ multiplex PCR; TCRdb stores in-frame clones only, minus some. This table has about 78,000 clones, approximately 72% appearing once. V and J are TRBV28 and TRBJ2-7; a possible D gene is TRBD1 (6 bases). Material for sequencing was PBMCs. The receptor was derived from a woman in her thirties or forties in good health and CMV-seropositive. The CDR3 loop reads CASSFKGGFYEQYF. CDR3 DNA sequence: TGTGCCAGCAGTTTTAAAGGGGGATTTTACGAGCAGTACTTC.